This note documents a single T cell receptor (beta chain) sequence. This specimen belongs to a study of blood T cell repertoires in COVID-19. Study context: Samples came from the United States, Italy and Spain, spanning acute and convalescent COVID-19. Sources were T cells, B-cell-depleted T cells, or PBMCs; the material itself was cDNA or gDNA.

Original processing methods: For nucleated cells, counts were estimated from reference gene primer amplification. Here immunoSEQ multiplex PCR was the method, and the copy in TCRdb shows in-frame clones only, minus some. V and J calls and clone size are copied from that table; D and trimming were computed from the DNA. The sample lists 250,000 to 300,000 clones, around 85% seen once, with approximately 5% in the top ten. V was clipped by 1 base and J by 1 base, with 6 bases between them. CDR3 length: 14 residues. The germline gives CDR1 LGHNA, CDR2 YNFKEQ. The clonotype originates from a man aged 50 to 60 with active or convalescent COVID-19. What was sequenced was peripheral blood. V gene TRBV4-2 combines with J gene TRBJ2-3, with no clear D. The CDR3 spells CASSQGSGTDTQYF. Here the CDR3 DNA reads TGTGCCAGCAGCCAAGGGTCAGGCACAGATACGCAGTATTTT.